This TCR beta chain was identified in a study of molecular identifiers for immune sequencing clone quantification. V was clipped by 5 bases and J by 6 bases, with 12 bases between them. The CDR3 has 13 residues. Germline-derived CDR1 and CDR2 are LGHDT and YNNKEL (reference sequence). Study findings and constraints: Among approximately 1 million naive cells, as was reported, spiked Jurkat TCR RNA from one cell was detectable. Clones that had above 20 RNA copies took up over 98% of effector molecules but under 1% in naive cells.

This clonotype was found many times. Its target is not known. TCRdb called the PCR reads again in MiXCR, with one record for every CDR3 protein. Here the sample spans 460,000 or so distinct CDR3 sequences, 25% being singletons. The chain combines TRBV3-1 with TRBJ2-3; no clear D gene. This receptor was obtained from a human donor in good health. Some libraries in this study had Jurkat cell RNA spiked in. Input material: naive CD8+ T cells from blood, with Jurkat cell RNA spiked in. Subset here: FACS-sorted CD8+CD4-CCR7+CD45RA+ naive T cells. CDR3: CASSSRPSDTQYF. The CDR3, as DNA: TGTGCCAGCAGCTCACGTCCGTCGGATACGCAGTATTTT.